This T cell receptor beta chain was sequenced in a study of cytomegalovirus exposure and HLA in healthy donors. This PCR relied on a set of 60 Vbeta primers and 13 Jbeta primers. Generated by immunoSEQ multiplex PCR, the TCRdb table keeps only in-frame clones and is missing some. The table has fewer than 95,000 clones, 80% seen once. This clone was counted once. CDR1 is SGHRS and CDR2 is YFSETQ in the germline V gene. There are 17 residues in the CDR3. Unmatched junction bases numbered 9, after V lost 3 bases and J lost 4 bases. Sequenced: PBMCs. The V gene is TRBV5-1, the J gene TRBJ2-6; 8 bases line up with TRBD1. This receptor was obtained from a man younger than 30 in good health and CMV-seronegative. CDR3 sequence reads: CASSSGTGTSGANVLTF. The CDR3, as DNA: TGCGCCAGCAGCTCCGGGACAGGAACTTCGGGGGCCAACGTCCTGACTTTC.